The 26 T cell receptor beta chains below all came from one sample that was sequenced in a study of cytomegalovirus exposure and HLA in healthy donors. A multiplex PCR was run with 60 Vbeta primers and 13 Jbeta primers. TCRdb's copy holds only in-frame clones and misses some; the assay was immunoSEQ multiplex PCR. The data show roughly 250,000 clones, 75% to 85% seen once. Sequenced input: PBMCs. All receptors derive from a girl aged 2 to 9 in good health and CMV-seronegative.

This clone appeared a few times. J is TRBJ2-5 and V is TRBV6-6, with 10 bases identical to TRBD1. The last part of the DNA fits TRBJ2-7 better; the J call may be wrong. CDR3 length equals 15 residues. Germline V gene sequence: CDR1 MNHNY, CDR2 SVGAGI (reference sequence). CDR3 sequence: CASGSPGQGFYEQYF. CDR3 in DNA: TGTGCCAGCGGCTCACCGGGACAGGGGTTCTACGAGCAGTACTTC.

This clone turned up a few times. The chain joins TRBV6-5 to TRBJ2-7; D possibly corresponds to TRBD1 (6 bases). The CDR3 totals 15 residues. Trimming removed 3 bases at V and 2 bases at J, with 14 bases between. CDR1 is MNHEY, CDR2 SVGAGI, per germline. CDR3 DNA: TGTGCCAGCAGTTATCAGTGGGGGCAGACCTACGAGCAGTACTTC. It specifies CASSYQWGQTYEQYF.

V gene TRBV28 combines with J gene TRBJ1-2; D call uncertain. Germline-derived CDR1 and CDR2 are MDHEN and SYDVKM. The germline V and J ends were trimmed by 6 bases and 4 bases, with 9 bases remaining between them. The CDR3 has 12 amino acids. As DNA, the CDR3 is TGTGCCAGCAGCGCTGGAGTCTATGGCTACACCTTC. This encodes CASSAGVYGYTF.

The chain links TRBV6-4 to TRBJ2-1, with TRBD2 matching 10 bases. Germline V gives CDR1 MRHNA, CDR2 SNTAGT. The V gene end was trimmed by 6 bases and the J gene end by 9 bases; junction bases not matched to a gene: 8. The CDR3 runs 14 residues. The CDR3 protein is CASRGLAGAGEQFF. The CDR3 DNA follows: TGTGCCAGCAGGGGGCTAGCGGGAGCAGGTGAGCAGTTCTTC.

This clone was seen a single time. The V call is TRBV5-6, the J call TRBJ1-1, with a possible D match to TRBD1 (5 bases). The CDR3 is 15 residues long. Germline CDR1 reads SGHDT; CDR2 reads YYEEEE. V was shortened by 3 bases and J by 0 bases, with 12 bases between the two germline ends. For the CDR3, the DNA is TGTGCCAGCAGCTATAGGGGAACCATGAACACTGAAGCTTTCTTT. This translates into CASSYRGTMNTEAFF.

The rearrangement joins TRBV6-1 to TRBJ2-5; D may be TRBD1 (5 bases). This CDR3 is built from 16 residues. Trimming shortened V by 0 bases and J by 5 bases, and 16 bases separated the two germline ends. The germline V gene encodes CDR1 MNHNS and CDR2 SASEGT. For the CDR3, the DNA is TGTGCCAGCAGTGAAGCTGGGCCCCAGGGTTGGGAGACCCAGTACTTC. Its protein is CASSEAGPQGWETQYF.

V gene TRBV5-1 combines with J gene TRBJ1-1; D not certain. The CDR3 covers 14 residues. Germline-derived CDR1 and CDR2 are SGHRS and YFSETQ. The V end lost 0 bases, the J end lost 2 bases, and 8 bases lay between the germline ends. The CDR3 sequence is CASSLVGANTEAFF. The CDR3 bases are TGCGCCAGCAGCTTGGTTGGAGCCAACACTGAAGCTTTCTTT.

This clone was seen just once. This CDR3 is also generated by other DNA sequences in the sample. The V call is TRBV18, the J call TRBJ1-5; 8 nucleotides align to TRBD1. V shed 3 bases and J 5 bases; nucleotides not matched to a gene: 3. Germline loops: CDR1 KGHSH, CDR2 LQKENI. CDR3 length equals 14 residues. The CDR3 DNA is TGTGCCAGCTCACCGCGACAGGGGTATCAGCCCCAGCATTTT. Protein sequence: CASSPRQGYQPQHF.

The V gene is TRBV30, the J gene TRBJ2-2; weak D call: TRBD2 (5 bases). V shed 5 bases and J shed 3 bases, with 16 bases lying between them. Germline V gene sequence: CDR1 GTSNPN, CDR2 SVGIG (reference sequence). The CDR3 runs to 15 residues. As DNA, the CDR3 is TGTGCCTGGTCACTCGTAGCGCCTCACACCGGGGAGCTGTTTTTT. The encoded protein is CAWSLVAPHTGELFF.

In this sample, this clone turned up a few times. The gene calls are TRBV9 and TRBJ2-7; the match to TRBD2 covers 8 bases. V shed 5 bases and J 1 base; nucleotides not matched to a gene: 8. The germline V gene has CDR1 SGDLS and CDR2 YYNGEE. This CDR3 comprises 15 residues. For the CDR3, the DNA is TGTGCCAGCAGTCAATCCGGGACTAGTTCCTACGAGCAGTACTTC. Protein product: CASSQSGTSSYEQYF.

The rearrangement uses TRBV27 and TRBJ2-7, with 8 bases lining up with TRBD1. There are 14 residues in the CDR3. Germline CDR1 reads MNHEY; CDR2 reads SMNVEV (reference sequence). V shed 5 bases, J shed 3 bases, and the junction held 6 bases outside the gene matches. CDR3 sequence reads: CASSPGQGRYEQYF. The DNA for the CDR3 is TGTGCCAGCAGTCCAGGACAGGGTCGCTACGAGCAGTACTTC.

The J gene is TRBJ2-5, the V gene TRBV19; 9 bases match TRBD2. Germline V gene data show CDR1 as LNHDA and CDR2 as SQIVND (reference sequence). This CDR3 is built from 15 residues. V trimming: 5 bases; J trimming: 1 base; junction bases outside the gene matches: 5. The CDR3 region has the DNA TGTGCCAGTAGTCCAGCGGGGGGCCTCCAAGAGACCCAGTACTTC. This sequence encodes CASSPAGGLQETQYF. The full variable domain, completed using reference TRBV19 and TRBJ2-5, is DGGITQSPKYLFRKEGQNVTLSCEQNLNHDAMYWYRQDPGQGLRLIYYSQIVNDFQKGDIAEGYSVSREKKESFPLTVTSAQKNPTAFYLCASSPAGGLQETQYFGPGTRLLVL.

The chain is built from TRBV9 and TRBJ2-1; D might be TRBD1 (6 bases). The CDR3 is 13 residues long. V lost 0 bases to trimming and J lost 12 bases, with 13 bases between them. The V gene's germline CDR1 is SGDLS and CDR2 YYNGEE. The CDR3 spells CASSVGTGISQFF. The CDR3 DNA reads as TGTGCCAGCAGCGTAGGTACAGGGATTTCGCAGTTCTTC.

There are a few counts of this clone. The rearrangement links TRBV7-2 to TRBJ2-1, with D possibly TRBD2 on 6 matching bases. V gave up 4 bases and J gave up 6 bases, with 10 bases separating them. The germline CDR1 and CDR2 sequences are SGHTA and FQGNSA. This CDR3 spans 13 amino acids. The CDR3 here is CASSSGVGNEQFF. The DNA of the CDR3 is TGTGCCAGCAGCTCGGGGGTTGGCAATGAGCAGTTCTTC.

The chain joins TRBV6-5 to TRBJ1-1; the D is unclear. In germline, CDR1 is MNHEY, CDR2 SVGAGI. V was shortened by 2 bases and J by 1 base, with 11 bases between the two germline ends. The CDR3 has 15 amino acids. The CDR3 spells CASSYGVASNTEAFF. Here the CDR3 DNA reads TGTGCCAGCAGTTACGGAGTAGCATCGAACACTGAAGCTTTCTTT.

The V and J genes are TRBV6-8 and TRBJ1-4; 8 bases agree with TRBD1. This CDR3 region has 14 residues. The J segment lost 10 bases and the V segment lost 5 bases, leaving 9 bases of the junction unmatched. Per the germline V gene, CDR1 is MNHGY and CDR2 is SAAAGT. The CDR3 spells CASSRTGGLGKLFF. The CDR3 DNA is TGTGCCAGCAGTCGAACAGGGGGTCTTGGAAAACTGTTTTTT.

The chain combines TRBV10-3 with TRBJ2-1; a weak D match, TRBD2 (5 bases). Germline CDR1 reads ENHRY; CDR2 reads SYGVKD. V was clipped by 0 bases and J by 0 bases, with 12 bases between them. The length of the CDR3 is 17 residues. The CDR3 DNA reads TGTGCCATCAGTGAGTCGGCGACTATTATCTCCTACAATGAGCAGTTCTTC. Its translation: CAISESATIISYNEQFF.

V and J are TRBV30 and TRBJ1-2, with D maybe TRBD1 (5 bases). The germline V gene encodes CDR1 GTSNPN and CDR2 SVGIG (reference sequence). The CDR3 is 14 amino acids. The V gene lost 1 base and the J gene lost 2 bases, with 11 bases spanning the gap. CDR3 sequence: CAWSAVGPNYGYTF. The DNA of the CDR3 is TGTGCCTGGAGTGCCGTGGGGCCGAACTATGGCTACACCTTC.

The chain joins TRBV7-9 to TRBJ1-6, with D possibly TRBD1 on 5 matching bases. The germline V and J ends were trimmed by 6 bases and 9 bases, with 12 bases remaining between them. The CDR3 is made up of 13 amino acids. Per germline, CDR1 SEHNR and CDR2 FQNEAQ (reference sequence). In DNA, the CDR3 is TGTGCCAGCAGGGGGATGACAGTTTCACCCCTCCACTTT. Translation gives CASRGMTVSPLHF.

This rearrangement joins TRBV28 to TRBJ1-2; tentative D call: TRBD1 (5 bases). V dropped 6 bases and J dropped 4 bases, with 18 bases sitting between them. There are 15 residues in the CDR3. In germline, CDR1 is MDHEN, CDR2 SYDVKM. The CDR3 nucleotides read TGTGCCAGCAGAAGTCAGGGTGAATTTGGCTATGGCTACACCTTC. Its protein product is CASRSQGEFGYGYTF.

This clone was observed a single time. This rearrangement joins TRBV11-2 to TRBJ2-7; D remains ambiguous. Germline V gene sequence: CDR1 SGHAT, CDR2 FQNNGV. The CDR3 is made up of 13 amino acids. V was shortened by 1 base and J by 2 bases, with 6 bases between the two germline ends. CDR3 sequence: CASSLGPAYEQYF. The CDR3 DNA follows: TGTGCCAGCAGCTTAGGGCCCGCCTACGAGCAGTACTTC.

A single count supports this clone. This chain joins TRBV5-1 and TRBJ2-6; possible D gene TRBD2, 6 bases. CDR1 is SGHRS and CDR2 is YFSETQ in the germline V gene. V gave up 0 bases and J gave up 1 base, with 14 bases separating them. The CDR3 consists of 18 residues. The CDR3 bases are TGCGCCAGCAGCTTGGGGGCGGGGATCTGGTCTGGGGCCAACGTCCTGACTTTC. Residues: CASSLGAGIWSGANVLTF.

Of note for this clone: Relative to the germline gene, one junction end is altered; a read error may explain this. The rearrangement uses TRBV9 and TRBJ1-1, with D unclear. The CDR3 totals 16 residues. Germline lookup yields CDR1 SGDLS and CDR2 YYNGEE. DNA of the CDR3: TGTGCCAGCAGCGTAGCTGGGAGTAATTTGGAAACTGTAGCTTTCTTT. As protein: CASSVAGSNLETVAFF.

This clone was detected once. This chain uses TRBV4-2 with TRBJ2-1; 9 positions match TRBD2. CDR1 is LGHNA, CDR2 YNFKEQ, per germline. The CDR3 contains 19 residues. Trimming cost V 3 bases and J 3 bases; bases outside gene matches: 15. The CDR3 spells CASSHTILGTSKIYNEQFF. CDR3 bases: TGTGCCAGCAGCCATACCATATTGGGGACTAGCAAAATCTACAATGAGCAGTTCTTC.

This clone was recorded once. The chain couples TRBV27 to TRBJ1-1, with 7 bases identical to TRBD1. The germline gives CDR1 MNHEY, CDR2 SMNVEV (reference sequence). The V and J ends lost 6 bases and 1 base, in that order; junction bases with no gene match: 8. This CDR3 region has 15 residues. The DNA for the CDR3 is TGTGCCAGCAGACCCCACCGGGACAGGAACACTGAAGCTTTCTTT. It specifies CASRPHRDRNTEAFF.

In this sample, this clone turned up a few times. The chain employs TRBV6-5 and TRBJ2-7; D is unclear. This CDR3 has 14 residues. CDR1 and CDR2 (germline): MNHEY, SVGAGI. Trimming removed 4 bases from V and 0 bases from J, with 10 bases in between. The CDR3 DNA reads TGTGCCAGCAGTTTGACGGGTTCCTCCTACGAGCAGTACTTC. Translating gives CASSLTGSSYEQYF.